This T cell receptor (beta chain) was retrieved from a study of identical twins. TCRdb reanalysed the 5' RACE reads using MiXCR and keeps one entry per CDR3 protein. The sample consists of hundreds of thousands of distinct CDR3 sequences, over 9% of them appearing once. These data were also filed under a second study, of yellow fever vaccine responses in identical twins.

The specimen sequenced was CD8+ T cells sorted from blood. This sequence originates from a woman aged 18-35 years in good health.

The CDR3 nucleotides read TGTGCCAGCAGCTTAGGTTTCCTTAACTATGGCTACACCTTC. Translation: CASSLGFLNYGYTF. The gene calls are TRBV7-9 and TRBJ1-2; no reliable D call. The CDR3 contains 14 residues. Germline-derived CDR1 and CDR2 are SEHNR and FQNEAQ (reference sequence). With 1 base removed from V and 1 base from J, the gap between germline ends came to 7 bases.